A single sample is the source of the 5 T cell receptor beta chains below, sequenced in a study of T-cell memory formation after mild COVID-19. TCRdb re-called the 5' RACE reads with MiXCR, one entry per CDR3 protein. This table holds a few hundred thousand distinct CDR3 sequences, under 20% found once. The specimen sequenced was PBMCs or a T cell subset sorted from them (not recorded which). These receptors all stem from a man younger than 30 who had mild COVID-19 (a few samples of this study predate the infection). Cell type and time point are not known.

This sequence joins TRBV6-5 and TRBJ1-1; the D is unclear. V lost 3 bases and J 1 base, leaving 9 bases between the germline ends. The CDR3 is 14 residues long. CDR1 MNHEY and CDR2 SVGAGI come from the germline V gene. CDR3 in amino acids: CASSYDGPNTEAFF. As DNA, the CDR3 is TGTGCCAGCAGTTATGATGGGCCGAACACTGAAGCTTTCTTT.

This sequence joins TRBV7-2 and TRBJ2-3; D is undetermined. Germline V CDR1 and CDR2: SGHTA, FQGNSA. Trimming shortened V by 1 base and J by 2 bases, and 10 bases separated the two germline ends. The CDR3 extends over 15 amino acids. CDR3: CASSLGSFDTDTQYF. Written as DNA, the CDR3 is TGTGCCAGCAGCTTAGGTTCATTCGACACAGATACGCAGTATTTT.

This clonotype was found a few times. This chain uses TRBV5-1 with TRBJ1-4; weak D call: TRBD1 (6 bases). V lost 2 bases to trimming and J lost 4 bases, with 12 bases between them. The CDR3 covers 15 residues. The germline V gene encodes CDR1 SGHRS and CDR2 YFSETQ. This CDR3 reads CASSLTDRFNEKLFF. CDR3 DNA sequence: TGCGCCAGCAGCTTAACGGACAGATTTAATGAAAAACTGTTTTTT.

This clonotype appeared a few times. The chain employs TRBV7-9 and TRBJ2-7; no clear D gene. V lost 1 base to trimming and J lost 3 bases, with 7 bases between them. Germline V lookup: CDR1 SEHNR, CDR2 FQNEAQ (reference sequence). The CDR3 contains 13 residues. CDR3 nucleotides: TGTGCCAGCAGCTTAGGAGCCGGCTACGAGCAGTACGTC. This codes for CASSLGAGYEQYV.

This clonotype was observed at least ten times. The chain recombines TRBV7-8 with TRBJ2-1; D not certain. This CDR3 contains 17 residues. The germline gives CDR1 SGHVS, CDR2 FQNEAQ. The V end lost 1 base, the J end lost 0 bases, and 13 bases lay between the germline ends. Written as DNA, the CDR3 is TGTGCCAGCAGCTTAGGGACGGTCCCAGGCTCCTACAATGAGCAGTTCTTC. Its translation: CASSLGTVPGSYNEQFF.